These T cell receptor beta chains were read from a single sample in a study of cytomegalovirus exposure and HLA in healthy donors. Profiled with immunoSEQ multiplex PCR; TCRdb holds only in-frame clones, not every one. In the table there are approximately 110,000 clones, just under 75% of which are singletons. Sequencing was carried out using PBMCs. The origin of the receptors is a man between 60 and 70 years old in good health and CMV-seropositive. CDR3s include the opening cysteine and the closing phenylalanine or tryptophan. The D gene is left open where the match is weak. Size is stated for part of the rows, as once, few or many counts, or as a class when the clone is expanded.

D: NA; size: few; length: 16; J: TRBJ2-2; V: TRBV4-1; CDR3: CASSQAPPRHTGELFF; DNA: TGCGCCAGCAGCCAAGCTCCCCCGAGGCACACCGGGGAGCTGTTTTTT
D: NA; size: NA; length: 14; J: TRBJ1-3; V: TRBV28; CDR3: CASSFPHAGNTIYF; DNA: TGTGCCAGCAGTTTCCCCCACGCGGGAAACACCATATATTTT
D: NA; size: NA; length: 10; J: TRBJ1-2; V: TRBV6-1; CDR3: CATGQYGYTF; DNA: TGTGCCACAGGACAGTATGGCTACACCTTC
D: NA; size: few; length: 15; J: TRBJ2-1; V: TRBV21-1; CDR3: CASSGIGTAVQKVVF; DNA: TGTGCCAGCAGCGGGATCGGGACAGCAGTCCAAAAAGTGGTCTTC
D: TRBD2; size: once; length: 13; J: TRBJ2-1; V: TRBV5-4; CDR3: CASSASGGHEQFF; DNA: TGTGCCAGCAGCGCTAGCGGGGGGCATGAGCAGTTCTTC
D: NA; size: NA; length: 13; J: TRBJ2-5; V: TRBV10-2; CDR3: CASSEPPGETQYF; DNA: TGCGCCAGCAGTGAGCCCCCCGGGGAGACCCAGTACTTC
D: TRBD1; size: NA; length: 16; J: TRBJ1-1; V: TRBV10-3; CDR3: CAISQDRAGPNTEAFF; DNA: TGTGCCATCAGTCAGGACAGGGCGGGTCCGAACACTGAAGCTTTCTTT
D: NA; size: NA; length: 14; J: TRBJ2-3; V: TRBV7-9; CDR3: CASSLGEEGDTQYF; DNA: TGTGCCAGCAGCTTGGGCGAGGAGGGAGATACGCAGTATTTT
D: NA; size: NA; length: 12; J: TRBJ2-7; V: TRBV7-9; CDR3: CASSFQGYEQYF; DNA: TGTGCCAGCAGCTTCCAGGGCTACGAGCAGTACTTC
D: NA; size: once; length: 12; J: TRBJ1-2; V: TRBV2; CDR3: CASSSRLYGYPF; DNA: TGTGCCAGCAGTTCGAGGTTGTATGGCTACCCCTTC
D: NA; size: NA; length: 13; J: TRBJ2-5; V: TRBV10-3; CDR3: CAIVGGPQETQYF; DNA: TGTGCCATCGTCGGGGGGCCTCAAGAGACCCAGTACTTC
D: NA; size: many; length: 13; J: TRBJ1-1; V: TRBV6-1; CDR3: CASSWTVDTEAFF; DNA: TGTGCCAGCAGTTGGACAGTCGACACTGAAGCTTTCTTT
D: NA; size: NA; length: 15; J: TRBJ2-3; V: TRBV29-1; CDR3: CSVESPRAGTDTQYF; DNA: TGCAGCGTTGAATCCCCCAGGGCAGGGACAGATACGCAGTATTTT
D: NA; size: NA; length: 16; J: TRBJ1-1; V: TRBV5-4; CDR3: CASSSQAQVFDTEAFF; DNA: TGTGCCAGCAGCTCGCAGGCTCAGGTTTTCGACACTGAAGCTTTCTTT
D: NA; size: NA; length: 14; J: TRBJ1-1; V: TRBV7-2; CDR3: CASSRRWGGTEAFF; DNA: TGTGCCAGCAGCCGTAGGTGGGGGGGAACTGAAGCTTTCTTT
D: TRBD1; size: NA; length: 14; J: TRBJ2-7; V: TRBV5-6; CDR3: CASSEGGQSYEQYF; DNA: TGTGCCAGCAGCGAAGGGGGCCAGTCCTACGAGCAGTACTTC
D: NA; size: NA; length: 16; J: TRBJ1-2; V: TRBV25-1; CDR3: CASSELTPGMGYGYTF; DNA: TGTGCCAGCAGTGAACTTACACCGGGAATGGGCTATGGCTACACCTTC
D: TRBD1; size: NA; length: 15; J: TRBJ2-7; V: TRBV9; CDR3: CASSPQGQGAHEQYF; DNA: TGTGCCAGCAGCCCCCAGGGACAGGGGGCCCACGAGCAGTACTTC
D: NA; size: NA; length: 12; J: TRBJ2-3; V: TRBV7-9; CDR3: CASGDTTDTQYF; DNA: TGTGCCAGCGGGGACACCACAGATACGCAGTATTTT
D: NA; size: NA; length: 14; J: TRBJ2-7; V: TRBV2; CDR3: CASKTGTNSYEQYF; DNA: TGTGCCAGCAAAACCGGGACAAATTCCTACGAGCAATACTTC
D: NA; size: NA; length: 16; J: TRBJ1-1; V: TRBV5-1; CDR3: CASSLGGDEGNTEAFF; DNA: TGCGCCAGCAGCTTGGGGGGGGATGAAGGGAACACTGAAGCTTTCTTT
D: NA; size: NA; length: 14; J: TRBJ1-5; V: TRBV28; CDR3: CASNSRGGLQPQHF; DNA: TGTGCCAGCAACTCGCGGGGGGGGCTTCAGCCCCAGCATTTT
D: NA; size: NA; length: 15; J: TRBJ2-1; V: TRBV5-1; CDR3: CASSLLTARESEQFF; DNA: TGCGCCAGCAGCTTGCTCACCGCAAGAGAGAGTGAGCAGTTCTTC
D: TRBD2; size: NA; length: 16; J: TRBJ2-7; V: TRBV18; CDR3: CASSPQGLAGRREQYF; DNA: TGTGCCAGCTCACCACAGGGACTAGCGGGGAGGCGCGAGCAGTACTTC
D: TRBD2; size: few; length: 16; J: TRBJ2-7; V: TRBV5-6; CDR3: CASSPSPTSESYEQYF; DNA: TGTGCCAGCAGCCCTTCGCCGACTAGCGAATCCTACGAGCAGTACTTC
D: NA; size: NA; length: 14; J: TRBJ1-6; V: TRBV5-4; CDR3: CASSLDGVNSPLHF; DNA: TGTGCCAGCAGCTTGGACGGGGTGAATTCACCCCTCCACTTT
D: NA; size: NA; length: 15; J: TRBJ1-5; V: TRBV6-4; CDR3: CASSRNRVNGQPQHF; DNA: TGTGCCAGCAGTCGAAACAGGGTAAATGGTCAGCCCCAGCATTTT
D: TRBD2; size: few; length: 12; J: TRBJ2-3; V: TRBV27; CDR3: CACGGQGGTQYF; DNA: TGTGCCTGCGGGGGGCAAGGAGGTACGCAGTATTTT
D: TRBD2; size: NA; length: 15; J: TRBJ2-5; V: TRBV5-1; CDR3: CASSGGTSPGETQYF; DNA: TGCGCCAGCAGCGGCGGGACTAGCCCGGGGGAGACCCAGTACTTC
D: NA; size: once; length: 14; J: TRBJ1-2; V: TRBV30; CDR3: CAWSVPRGIYGYTF; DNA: TGTGCCTGGAGTGTCCCGCGGGGTATCTATGGCTACACCTTC
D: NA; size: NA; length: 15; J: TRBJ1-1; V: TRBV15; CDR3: CATSRDPSFSTEAFF; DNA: TGTGCCACCAGCAGAGACCCTTCTTTTTCCACTGAAGCTTTCTTT
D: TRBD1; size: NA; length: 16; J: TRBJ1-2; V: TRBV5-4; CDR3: CASSRGQGVKNYGYTF; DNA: TGTGCCAGCAGCAGAGGACAGGGGGTGAAAAACTATGGCTACACCTTC
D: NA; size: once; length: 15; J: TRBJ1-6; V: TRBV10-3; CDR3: CAIRGMTSEGSPLHF; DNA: TGTGCCATCAGAGGGATGACTAGCGAGGGTTCACCCCTCCACTTT
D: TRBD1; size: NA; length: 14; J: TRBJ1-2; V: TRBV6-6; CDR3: CASTFAGRGGGYTF; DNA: TGTGCCAGCACCTTCGCCGGGAGAGGGGGCGGCTACACCTTC
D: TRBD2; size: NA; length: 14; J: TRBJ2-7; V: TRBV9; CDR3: CASSVQSGGVEQYF; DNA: TGTGCCAGCAGCGTGCAAAGCGGGGGGGTCGAGCAGTACTTC
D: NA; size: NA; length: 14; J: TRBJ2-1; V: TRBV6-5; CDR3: CASSSPPPRYEQFF; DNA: TGTGCCAGCAGTTCCCCTCCGCCTAGGTATGAGCAGTTCTTC
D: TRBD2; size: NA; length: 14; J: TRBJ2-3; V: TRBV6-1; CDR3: CASSVSGGPHTQYF; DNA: TGTGCCAGCAGTGTTAGCGGGGGACCCCATACGCAGTATTTT
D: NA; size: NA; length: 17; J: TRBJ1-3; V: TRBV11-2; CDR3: CASSLANSRSSGNTIYF; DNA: TGTGCCAGCAGCTTAGCCAATTCCCGTAGCTCTGGAAACACCATATATTTT
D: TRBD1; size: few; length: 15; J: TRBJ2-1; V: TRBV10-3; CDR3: CAISESGTGDNEQFF; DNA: TGTGCCATCAGTGAGTCAGGGACAGGAGACAATGAGCAGTTCTTC
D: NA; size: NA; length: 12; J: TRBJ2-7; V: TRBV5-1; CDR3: CASRETTYEQYF; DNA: TGCGCCAGCCGGGAGACAACCTACGAGCAGTACTTC